The entry below describes one T cell receptor beta chain. Its antigen is currently not known. It has no much larger one-base neighbor in the sample; base qualities were not kept. The data were taken from a study of blood T cells in healthy people across ages (dated by TCRdb to about 2015). With respect to the entire study: In model experiments, template switching captured roughly one uniquely barcoded TCR beta cDNA molecule for every two T cells. Using deep sequencing normalized with unique cDNA molecular identifiers, the study measured how TCR beta repertoire diversity changes with age. The donors were split into four age groups: young (average around 15 years), middle-aged (roughly 40), aged (approximately 60) and long-lived (roughly 88). To avoid experimental bias, donors of different ages were spread randomly across the sequencing lanes. The study analyzed two additional independent replicas of 1 million unique cDNA reads from the same blood draw for two donors, one aged 18 to 29 and one aged 80 or older.

Libraries were constructed by 5' RACE. This sample was sequenced with an Illumina HiSeq 2500. A second PCR of roughly 7 to 11 cycles was performed with a sample-barcoded 5' primer and a J-beta primer mix. A template-switch 5' adaptor carrying 12 random nucleotides introduced a unique molecular identifier onto each TCR beta cDNA molecule. Each sample yielded at least 2.5 million CDR3-containing paired-end reads. First-strand cDNA synthesis was performed from all RNA using the Mint cDNA synthesis kit, with priming by a TRBC-specific oligonucleotide. After uracil-DNA glycosylase treatment, a first 18-cycle PCR used universal primers M1SS and BC2_uni_R on all cDNA. The published analysis was carried out like this. Normalization of each sample was performed by random selection of 1 million high-quality reads, each carrying a distinct molecular identifier. Reads with shared molecular identifiers were discarded instead of being binned into consensus sequences. MiTCR, run with a Q25 quality threshold and the strictest error-elimination algorithm, handled CDR3 identification, clonotype clustering and error correction. A nonparametric unseen species model with Euler transformation was used to estimate a lower bound on total TCR beta diversity. TCRdb cleaned the public reads at Q25 with fastp, built clones with MiXCR and kept in-frame beta chains. Every CDR3 protein is listed once, alongside the most common genes and DNA of its rows. The authors' filters were not applied to this entry. The table for this sample lists 800,000 or so distinct CDR3 sequences; about 47% of them were counted only once. The ten largest clones represent 15% to 20% of the sample.

Donors were about 36 systemically healthy Caucasian individuals from Russia aged roughly 6 to 90 years. Approximately 9.3 milliliters of peripheral blood were collected from each donor into EDTA-treated Vacutainer tubes. Ficoll-Paque density-gradient centrifugation was used to isolate PBMCs, with at least 6 million obtained per sample. Trizol reagent was used to extract total RNA from PBMCs, with at least 6 micrograms per sample. Naive CD45RAhigh/CD27high T cell percentages were measured by flow cytometry on a PBMC aliquot from every donor. Results and caveats for the whole study, not just this receptor: Because donor CMV infection status was unknown, age-related changes in expanded clonotypes were potentially confounded. Total diversity estimates from one million sequenced T cells were considered lower bounds and underestimates. There was a strong correlation between observed TCR beta diversity and the percentage of naive T cells measured by flow cytometry. Since profiling was done on bulk unsorted PBMCs, naive and antigen-experienced compartments could not be conclusively compared. Observed TCR beta diversity per million T cells fell roughly linearly with age, and a significant reduction was already apparent by age about 43. Compared with the aged group, the long-lived group had more naive CD4+ T cells, fewer expanded clones and increased TCR diversity, a pattern suggesting age selection.

This TCR came from a man aged 80 or over in good health. The material sequenced was blood.

The nucleotide sequence is given as TGTGCCAGCACCTTTCAGGTTCGCACAGATACGCAGTATTTT. It codes for CASTFQVRTDTQYF. The chain links TRBV12-3 or TRBV12-4 with TRBJ2-3; the D gene identity is not certain. V is pared back by 7 bases and J by 1 base, with 12 bases lying between the germline termini. The CDR3 covers 14 residues, taking in both the cysteine and the phenylalanine. Of the read, only the CDR3 DNA is kept; its 42 bases are in frame from base 1.